What follows are 32 T cell receptor beta chains derived from one specimen sequenced in a study of graft-versus-host responses after intestinal transplantation. Method: immunoSEQ multiplex PCR; TCRdb's copy keeps in-frame clones and lacks some. The sample holds 9,500 to 15,000 clones, over 65% seen once. Graft specimens yielded both intraepithelial and lamina propria lymphocytes. The sequences come from ileum tissue, collected more than 140 days after intestinal transplantation. The receptor set was obtained from a human patient who received an intestinal transplant, so some T cells may come from the graft donor.

The chain links TRBV6-5 to TRBJ2-3; 12 bases fit TRBD2. There are 14 residues in the CDR3. V gave up 5 bases and J gave up 6 bases; unmatched junction bases: 3. From germline, CDR1 is MNHEY and CDR2 SVGAGI. The CDR3 protein is CASSQTSGGDTQYF. For the CDR3, the DNA is TGTGCCAGCAGTCAGACTAGCGGGGGTGATACGCAGTATTTT.

The V and J genes are TRBV11-2 and TRBJ2-7; 11 nucleotides line up with TRBD2. Germline V gives CDR1 SGHAT, CDR2 FQNNGV. Unmatched junction bases numbered 14, after V lost 5 bases and J lost 2 bases. The CDR3 spans 18 residues. The CDR3 DNA reads TGTGCCAGCAGCCCCATTTACTATAGCGGGAGGGGAGCCTACGAGCAGTACTTC. Translated: CASSPIYYSGRGAYEQYF.

Only a few counts were recorded for this clone. The chain carries TRBV19 and TRBJ1-5, with a weak D call TRBD1 (5 bases). V lost 2 bases and J 7 bases, leaving 9 bases between the germline ends. The germline gives CDR1 LNHDA, CDR2 SQIVND (reference sequence). CDR3 length equals 13 residues. This CDR3 reads CASSIRGGQPQHF. DNA for the CDR3: TGTGCCAGTAGTATAAGGGGAGGGCAGCCCCAGCATTTT.

V gene TRBV29-1 combines with J gene TRBJ2-5, with D possibly being TRBD1 (5 bases). V shed 6 bases and J shed 5 bases, with 10 bases lying between them. Germline V lookup: CDR1 SQVTM, CDR2 ANQGSEA. This CDR3 is 11 amino acids long. The DNA for the CDR3 is TGCAGCGTAGGGGATTCCGAGACCCAGTACTTC. Its protein product is CSVGDSETQYF.

This chain links TRBV29-1 with TRBJ2-5; possibly TRBD1 for D (6 bases). This CDR3 spans 12 amino acids. Germline V gene sequence: CDR1 SQVTM, CDR2 ANQGSEA. Between the trimmed V and J ends, which lost 7 bases and 8 bases, there was a span of 17 bases. The CDR3 spells CSGGGISTTQYF. CDR3 nucleotides: TGCAGCGGAGGGGGAATATCTACCACCCAGTACTTC.

The rearrangement joins TRBV18 to TRBJ1-1; D remains unclear. Between the trimmed V and J ends, which lost 8 bases and 1 base, there was a span of 17 bases. The length of the CDR3 is 15 residues. CDR1 KGHSH and CDR2 LQKENI come from the germline V gene. The CDR3 nucleotides read TGTGCCAGCCCTCCACAGCCGGGTTGGAACACTGAAGCTTTCTTT. Translating gives CASPPQPGWNTEAFF. Together with reference TRBV18 and TRBJ1-1, the CDR3 gives the full variable domain: NAGVMQNPRHLVRRRGQEARLRCSPMKGHSHVYWYRQLPEEGLKFMVYLQKENIIDESGMPKERFSAEFPKEGPSILRIQQVVRGDSAAYFCASPPQPGWNTEAFFGQGTRLTVV.

V is TRBV14 and J is TRBJ1-2; 7 bases line up with TRBD1. Germline lookup yields CDR1 SGHDN and CDR2 FVKESK. V trimming: 3 bases; J trimming: 4 bases; junction bases outside the gene matches: 2. The CDR3 is 13 amino acids. CDR3 region: CASSHDRAYGYTF. Here the CDR3 DNA reads TGTGCCAGCAGCCACGACAGGGCCTATGGCTACACCTTC.

The gene calls are TRBV27 and TRBJ2-1; a possible D gene is TRBD1 (6 bases). This CDR3 comprises 16 residues. V was shortened by 2 bases and J by 2 bases, with 13 bases between the two germline ends. Germline V lookup: CDR1 MNHEY, CDR2 SMNVEV (reference sequence). CDR3 nucleotides: TGTGCCAGCAGTTTAAGATCCAGGGGTACCTACAATGAGCAGTTCTTC. It is translated as CASSLRSRGTYNEQFF.

The gene calls are TRBV28 and TRBJ2-1; a weak D match, TRBD2 (5 bases). Germline CDR1 MDHEN, CDR2 SYDVKM. Trimming left V 3 bases short and J 4 bases short, with 19 bases between. This CDR3 spans 17 amino acids. CDR3 nucleotide sequence: TGTGCCAGCAGTTTTTTAGGGCTCGGGAAAACGTACAATGAGCAGTTCTTC. Protein sequence: CASSFLGLGKTYNEQFF.

The V and J genes are TRBV7-3 and TRBJ2-7; 10 bases align to TRBD2. The V gene end was trimmed by 2 bases and the J gene end by 4 bases; junction bases not matched to a gene: 8. Germline CDR1 reads SGHTA; CDR2 reads FQGTGA. The CDR3 covers 16 residues. This chain's CDR3 is CASSLYPGLATYEQYF. The CDR3 DNA reads as TGTGCCAGCAGCTTATATCCGGGACTAGCGACGTACGAGCAGTACTTC. The full variable domain, in which reference TRBV7-3 and TRBJ2-7 provide the parts outside the CDR3, is GAGVSQTPSNKVTEKGKYVELRCDPISGHTALYWYRQSLGQGPEFLIYFQGTGAADDSGLPNDRFFAVRPEGSVSTLKIQRTERGDSAVYLCASSLYPGLATYEQYFGPGTRLTVT.

This sequence joins TRBV29-1 and TRBJ1-1; perhaps TRBD1 as D (6 bases). The CDR3 is 14 residues long. Germline CDR1 reads SQVTM; CDR2 reads ANQGSEA. V was trimmed by 7 bases and J by 0 bases, leaving 15 bases between them. The CDR3 DNA is TGCAGCGCAGAAGCAGGGGAATTGAACACTGAAGCTTTCTTT. This sequence encodes CSAEAGELNTEAFF.

The chain has TRBV25-1 and TRBJ2-2; D possibly corresponds to TRBD1 (5 bases). Germline CDR1 MGHDK, CDR2 SYGVNS. This CDR3 contains 14 residues. The V end was cut by 3 bases, the J end by 7 bases, with 12 bases between. DNA of the CDR3: TGTGCCAGCAGTGAGAACAGGAAGGGCGGGGAGCTGTTTTTT. Translation gives CASSENRKGGELFF.

This chain links TRBV9 with TRBJ1-4; 7 bases match TRBD1. Per the germline V gene, CDR1 is SGDLS and CDR2 is YYNGEE. V trimming: 0 bases; J trimming: 5 bases; junction bases outside the gene matches: 7. The CDR3 sequence is 16 residues long. The DNA for the CDR3 is TGTGCCAGCAGCGTAGGTCCCAGGGGGGAAAATGAAAAACTGTTTTTT. This gives the protein CASSVGPRGENEKLFF.

This clone occurred a few times. The rearrangement joins TRBV27 to TRBJ1-2; a possible D gene is TRBD1 (6 bases). The germline V and J ends were trimmed by 1 base and 8 bases, with 23 bases remaining between them. The CDR3 contains 17 residues. CDR1 and CDR2 from the germline V gene are MNHEY and SMNVEV (reference sequence). The CDR3 reads CASSLYPSGTRPPGYTF. The CDR3 DNA follows: TGTGCCAGCAGTTTATATCCTTCCGGGACAAGGCCCCCCGGCTACACCTTC.

The gene calls are TRBV7-9 and TRBJ1-2; unclear D gene. This CDR3 comprises 15 residues. The V end was cut by 0 bases, the J end by 8 bases, with 16 bases between. Germline V gives CDR1 SEHNR, CDR2 FQNEAQ (reference sequence). CDR3: CASSLALPGAEGYTF. The CDR3 DNA reads as TGTGCCAGCAGCTTAGCGTTGCCTGGAGCGGAGGGCTACACCTTC.

This clone was detected only a few times. V usage is TRBV4-1 and J usage is TRBJ2-1; TRBD1 is a possible D gene (5 bases). Trimming took off 7 bases at V and 9 bases at J, with 16 bases between the two ends. Germline values: CDR1 MGHRA, CDR2 YSYEKL. This CDR3 has 13 residues. CDR3 sequence (DNA): TGCGCCAGCAATGATCGCAGGGCGTCTGAGCAGTTCTTC. Its protein is CASNDRRASEQFF.

There are a few counts of this clone. The CDR3 DNA sequence: TGTGCCAGCAGCTTGTCGGGGAGGACCGGGGAGCTGTTTTTT. It translates to CASSLSGRTGELFF. The rearrangement links TRBV5-6 to TRBJ2-2; maybe TRBD2 (6 bases). Per germline, CDR1 SGHDT and CDR2 YYEEEE. V dropped 1 base and J dropped 5 bases, with 9 bases sitting between them. This CDR3 is 14 amino acids long.

V and J are TRBV2 and TRBJ1-1; D perhaps matches TRBD1 (5 bases). The CDR3 spans 13 residues. V lost 8 bases, J lost 4 bases, and 14 bases lay in between. Looked up from germline, CDR1 is SNHLY and CDR2 is FYNNEI. The CDR3 spells CASGSNGGTEAFF. CDR3 in DNA: TGTGCCAGCGGTTCAAACGGGGGCACTGAAGCTTTCTTT.

V and J are TRBV5-1 and TRBJ1-1; the match to TRBD1 covers 8 bases. Germline V CDR1 and CDR2: SGHRS, YFSETQ. V was pared by 4 bases and J by 6 bases, with 11 bases of the junction left unmatched. This CDR3 has 15 residues. DNA for the CDR3: TGCGCCAGCAGCGTCTACCCAGGGGGCGGCTCTGAAGCTTTCTTT. This translates into CASSVYPGGGSEAFF.

The rearrangement uses TRBV2 and TRBJ2-7; D gene uncertain. Germline-derived CDR1 and CDR2 are SNHLY and FYNNEI. The CDR3 is 14 amino acids. V was clipped by 6 bases and J by 3 bases, with 15 bases between them. The CDR3 sequence is CASSPRFPRYEQYF. CDR3 DNA: TGTGCCAGCAGCCCCCGGTTCCCACGCTACGAGCAGTACTTC.

The chain links TRBV15 to TRBJ2-5; 11 bases match TRBD2. The CDR3 is 14 amino acids. The junction had 0 bases not matched to a gene; V was cut back by 2 bases and J by 4 bases. Per the germline V gene, CDR1 is LNHNV and CDR2 is YYDKDF (reference sequence). CDR3 nucleotides: TGTGCCACCAGCAGACTAGCGGGGGGAGAGACCCAGTACTTC. Translating it yields CATSRLAGGETQYF.

The V gene is TRBV11-3, the J gene TRBJ1-1; a possible D gene is TRBD1 (5 bases). This CDR3 has 12 amino acids. V shed 2 bases and J shed 8 bases, with 9 bases lying between them. Germline CDR1 and CDR2: SGHNT and YENEEA. Here the CDR3 reads CASSLMGGEAFF. CDR3 in DNA: TGTGCCAGCAGCTTAATGGGGGGAGAAGCTTTCTTT.

The gene calls are TRBV4-2 and TRBJ2-5, with TRBD2 matching over 10 bases. With V trimmed by 7 bases and J by 1 base, 6 bases remained unmatched. Germline loops: CDR1 LGHNA, CDR2 YNFKEQ. This CDR3 comprises 15 residues. CDR3 DNA: TGTGCCAGCAAACCGGGACTAGCGCTCCAAGAGACCCAGTACTTC. This translates into CASKPGLALQETQYF.

This chain links TRBV2 with TRBJ2-3; 11 bases are a match to TRBD2. The CDR3 spans 15 residues. CDR1 and CDR2 (germline): SNHLY, FYNNEI. The junction had 3 bases not matched to a gene; V was cut back by 5 bases and J by 2 bases. Here the CDR3 reads CASSPTSGDTDTQYF. CDR3 bases: TGTGCCAGCAGTCCGACTAGCGGGGACACAGATACGCAGTATTTT.

This chain joins TRBV18 and TRBJ1-1, with TRBD1 matching over 11 bases. Germline assignment: CDR1 KGHSH and CDR2 LQKENI. This CDR3 is 16 amino acids long. V lost 6 bases to trimming and J lost 0 bases; unmatched junction nucleotides: 6. The CDR3 bases are TGTGCCAGCTCTTACGGACAGGGGGCCATGAACACTGAAGCTTTCTTT. The encoded protein is CASSYGQGAMNTEAFF.

The DNA for the CDR3 is TGCAGCGTTGATGGGGGACAGGGATGGACTGAAGCTTTCTTT. As protein: CSVDGGQGWTEAFF. The J gene is TRBJ1-1, the V gene TRBV29-1; 9 bases are a match to TRBD1. Germline V CDR1 and CDR2: SQVTM, ANQGSEA. The CDR3 sequence is 14 residues long. Trimming cost V 3 bases and J 5 bases; bases outside gene matches: 7.

This clone has more than one count but fewer than ten. The chain combines TRBV7-2 with TRBJ2-5, with TRBD2 matching over 9 bases. J lost 2 bases, V lost 7 bases, and 8 bases had no gene match. From germline, CDR1 is SGHTA and CDR2 FQGNSA. The CDR3 totals 15 residues. The CDR3 DNA follows: TGTGCCAGCACATCCGGGACTAGCATTCAAGAGACCCAGTACTTC. This translates into CASTSGTSIQETQYF.

In this sample, this clone turned up a few times. The J gene is TRBJ1-3, the V gene TRBV6-5, with unresolved D. The germline gives CDR1 MNHEY, CDR2 SVGAGI. The CDR3 runs 12 residues. The V end lost 7 bases, the J end lost 0 bases, and 4 bases lay between the germline ends. CDR3 DNA: TGTGCCAGCACCTCCTCTGGAAACACCATATATTTT. It yields the protein CASTSSGNTIYF.

V and J are TRBV5-4 and TRBJ2-7; D is uncertain. V was trimmed by 6 bases and J by 4 bases, leaving 17 bases between them. The CDR3 totals 14 residues. Germline assignment: CDR1 SGHNT and CDR2 YYREEE (reference sequence). The DNA for the CDR3 is TGTGCCAGCATCTACTGGGCCGAAAATTACGAGCAGTACTTC. The encoded protein is CASIYWAENYEQYF. The full variable domain, with the rest looked up from reference TRBV5-4 and TRBJ2-7, is ETGVTQSPTHLIKTRGQQVTLRCSSQSGHNTVSWYQQALGQGPQFIFQYYREEENGRGNFPPRFSGLQFPNYSSELNVNALELDDSALYLCASIYWAENYEQYFGPGTRLTVT.

This chain joins TRBV6-5 and TRBJ2-7; TRBD2 is a possible D gene (6 bases). The ends were cut back, 3 bases at V and 3 bases at J, with 15 bases in the middle. This CDR3 has 15 amino acids. The germline V gene has CDR1 MNHEY and CDR2 SVGAGI. The DNA of the CDR3 is TGTGCCAGCAGTTATTCCAGACTAGGGGTCTACGAGCAGTACTTC. Translated, it gives CASSYSRLGVYEQYF.

CDR3 DNA: TGTGCCAGCAGCCAGACTAGCGGGGAATCCTACGAGCAGTACTTC. This sequence encodes CASSQTSGESYEQYF. V and J are TRBV4-2 and TRBJ2-7; 11 bases map to TRBD2. In germline, CDR1 is LGHNA, CDR2 YNFKEQ. The length of the CDR3 is 15 residues. V lost 3 bases to trimming and J lost 1 base; unmatched junction nucleotides: 2.

V usage is TRBV7-9 and J usage is TRBJ2-3; TRBD2 agrees at 11 bases. V was pared by 6 bases and J by 5 bases, with 4 bases of the junction left unmatched. This CDR3 region has 14 residues. Germline CDR1 is SEHNR and CDR2 is FQNEAQ (reference sequence). The CDR3 loop reads CASRDGLAGDTQYF. CDR3 coding DNA: TGTGCCAGCAGGGATGGACTAGCGGGAGATACGCAGTATTTT.